Following are 14 T cell receptor beta chains from one sample sequenced in a study of cytomegalovirus exposure and HLA in healthy donors. With 60 Vbeta and 13 Jbeta primers, the PCR was carried out. The repertoire was sequenced with immunoSEQ multiplex PCR; TCRdb's copy has only in-frame clones and lacks some. The sample shows fewer than 200,000 clones, about 75% of them seen only once. The sample consisted of PBMCs. The receptor source for this set is a female donor in good health and CMV-seronegative.

CDR3 in DNA: TGTGCCAGCAGCTTAGTCGGGGGGGCCGCCGGGGAGCTGTTTTTT. This sequence encodes CASSLVGGAAGELFF. This sequence joins TRBV7-2 and TRBJ2-2; 8 nucleotides align to TRBD2. V lost 1 base to trimming and J lost 6 bases; unmatched junction nucleotides: 4. The CDR3 runs 15 residues. The germline V gene encodes CDR1 SGHTA and CDR2 FQGNSA.

The chain is built from TRBV5-8 and TRBJ1-1; D is uncertain. The CDR3 totals 14 residues. The V end lost 5 bases, the J end lost 2 bases, and 13 bases lay between the germline ends. In germline, CDR1 is SGHTS, CDR2 YDEGEE. The CDR3 nucleotides read TGTGCCAGCAGTGTTTGGAGTGGCAACACTGAAGCTTTCTTT. Amino acid sequence: CASSVWSGNTEAFF.

The J gene is TRBJ2-5, the V gene TRBV7-3; 8 bases are a match to TRBD2. In germline, CDR1 is SGHTA, CDR2 FQGTGA. This CDR3 has 14 residues. V dropped 1 base and J dropped 5; count of bases not matched to a gene: 3. CDR3 sequence (DNA): TGTGCCAGCAGCTTAAACGGGGGGGAGGAGACCCAGTACTTC. This translates into CASSLNGGEETQYF.

Turning to this clone: One end of the junction fails to match germline, which may point to a read error. V and J are TRBV7-9 and TRBJ1-1; 7 bases agree with TRBD1. CDR3 length: 13 amino acids. The germline V gene encodes CDR1 SEHNR and CDR2 FQNEAQ (reference sequence). In nucleotides, the CDR3 is TGTTCCAGCAGCTTCCTGGGACAGTTGAAAGCTTTCTTT. Protein sequence: CSSSFLGQLKAFF. Filled out from reference TRBV7-9 and TRBJ1-1, the complete variable domain reads DTGVSQNPRHKITKRGQNVTFRCDPISEHNRLYWYRQTLGQGPEFLTYFQNEAQLEKSRLLSDRFSAERPKGSFSTLEIQRTEQGDSAMYLCSSSFLGQLKAFFGQGTRLTVV.

V is TRBV2 and J is TRBJ1-5; D gene ambiguous. The CDR3 contains 14 residues. V lost 4 bases and J lost 2, with 9 bases in between. Germline CDR1 and CDR2: SNHLY and FYNNEI. This CDR3 reads CASSGGRGNQPQHF. CDR3 bases: TGTGCCAGCAGTGGAGGGAGAGGCAATCAGCCCCAGCATTTT. Supplemented by reference TRBV2 and TRBJ1-5, the full variable domain reads EPEVTQTPSHQVTQMGQEVILRCVPISNHLYFYWYRQILGQKVEFLVSFYNNEISEKSEIFDDQFSVERPDGSNFTLKIRSTKLEDSAMYFCASSGGRGNQPQHFGDGTRLSIL.

A few counts support this clone. The chain uses TRBV9 and TRBJ1-2; 9 bases map to TRBD1. The trim removed 0 bases at V and 5 bases at J, leaving 2 bases unmatched. Germline V gene data show CDR1 as SGDLS and CDR2 as YYNGEE. The CDR3 length is 14 residues. CDR3: CASSVDGTGYGYTF. CDR3 in DNA: TGTGCCAGCAGCGTAGACGGGACAGGGTATGGCTACACCTTC. Based on the CDR3 plus reference TRBV9 and TRBJ1-2, the full variable domain is DSGVTQTPKHLITATGQRVTLRCSPRSGDLSVYWYQQSLDQGLQFLIQYYNGEERAKGNILERFSAQQFPDLHSELNLSSLELGDSALYFCASSVDGTGYGYTFGSGTRLTVV.

V and J are TRBV5-4 and TRBJ2-7; a weak D match, TRBD2 (6 bases). The germline gives CDR1 SGHNT, CDR2 YYREEE (reference sequence). The CDR3 length is 13 residues. V was shortened by 4 bases and J by 2 bases, with 10 bases between the two germline ends. CDR3 coding DNA: TGTGCCAGCAGCCCGGGAGCGACCTACGAGCAGTACTTC. Translation gives CASSPGATYEQYF.

The chain carries TRBV5-1 and TRBJ1-1, with D possibly TRBD1 on 6 matching bases. CDR1 is SGHRS and CDR2 is YFSETQ in the germline V gene. This CDR3 has 15 residues. V dropped 4 bases and J dropped 4 bases, with 17 bases sitting between them. The CDR3 loop reads CASSRSPGEGTEAFF. The DNA for the CDR3 is TGCGCCAGCAGCCGCTCCCCAGGGGAGGGCACTGAAGCTTTCTTT.

The V call is TRBV6-4, the J call TRBJ2-1; no clear D gene. The CDR3 runs 13 residues. Germline assignment: CDR1 MRHNA and CDR2 SNTAGT. Trimming took off 4 bases at V and 5 bases at J, with 9 bases between the two ends. CDR3: CASSVQANNEQFF. The CDR3 region has the DNA TGTGCCAGCAGTGTCCAGGCTAACAATGAGCAGTTCTTC.

The J gene is TRBJ1-3, the V gene TRBV27, with D hard to call. CDR3 length: 16 residues. Germline V CDR1 and CDR2: MNHEY, SMNVEV (reference sequence). V was pared by 5 bases and J by 0 bases, with 14 bases between. CDR3 bases: TGTGCCAGCAGTCCCTCATCCACTCACTCTGGAAACACCATATATTTT. Amino acids: CASSPSSTHSGNTIYF.

A single count supports this clone. This chain connects TRBV5-4 to TRBJ2-7, with D possibly TRBD2 on 6 matching bases. Germline V CDR1 and CDR2: SGHNT, YYREEE (reference sequence). The V end was cut by 1 base, the J end by 1 base, with 9 bases between. This CDR3 is 14 amino acids long. CDR3 in amino acids: CASSLRDSSYEQYF. CDR3 bases: TGTGCCAGCAGCTTGAGGGACTCGTCCTACGAGCAGTACTTC.

This clone was counted only a few times. The chain uses TRBV2 and TRBJ2-7; possible D gene TRBD2, 6 bases. CDR1 and CDR2 (germline): SNHLY, FYNNEI. The germline V and J ends were trimmed by 4 bases and 3 bases, with 7 bases remaining between them. The CDR3 totals 12 residues. The DNA of the CDR3 is TGTGCCAGCAGTGGGGACTTCTACGAGCAGTACTTC. Its translation is CASSGDFYEQYF.

This clone was recorded only once. The chain employs TRBV19 and TRBJ1-3, with a possible D match to TRBD1 (6 bases). Germline CDR1 LNHDA, CDR2 SQIVND (reference sequence). The CDR3 is made up of 16 amino acids. Trimming shortened V by 4 bases and J by 2 bases, and 15 bases separated the two germline ends. CDR3 protein: CASSTVTGQTGNTIYF. The DNA for the CDR3 is TGTGCCAGTAGTACTGTCACAGGGCAAACTGGAAACACCATATATTTT.

The V and J genes are TRBV5-6 and TRBJ2-2, with D perhaps matching TRBD2 (6 bases). Trimming took 4 bases from V and 3 from J, leaving 16 bases between them. Looked up from germline, CDR1 is SGHDT and CDR2 is YYEEEE. The CDR3 is made up of 16 amino acids. CDR3 DNA sequence: TGTGCCAGCAGCCCGAGGACGGGACTCTACACCGGGGAGCTGTTTTTT. It codes for CASSPRTGLYTGELFF.